Listed here are 20 T cell receptor beta chains from one sample, sequenced in a study of blood T cell repertoires in COVID-19. Profiling relied on immunoSEQ multiplex PCR, and the TCRdb table lists in-frame clones only, not all of them. Of around 230,000 clones in the sample, about 87% are singletons; the top ten hold more than 2.5%. The sequenced material came from PBMCs or T cells enriched from blood (not recorded which). The receptors were gathered from a young woman who had recovered from COVID-19.

The chain is built from TRBV6-2 or TRBV6-3 and TRBJ1-1; D is uncertain. The V end was cut by 5 bases, the J end by 12 bases, with 19 bases between. This CDR3 comprises 13 residues. CDR1 is MNHEY, CDR2 SVGEGT, per germline. CDR3 nucleotide sequence: TGTGCCAGCAGTGTGACGGCGGTCTCAGTGTCTTTCTTT. Its translation: CASSVTAVSVSFF.

The chain joins TRBV7-9 to TRBJ2-5, with a possible D match to TRBD1 (6 bases). Germline loops: CDR1 SEHNR, CDR2 FQNEAQ (reference sequence). Trimming left V 4 bases short and J 1 base short, with 16 bases between. This CDR3 has 16 residues. CDR3 in DNA: TGTGCCAGCAGCTCAGACAAAGGGGACACCCAAGAGACCCAGTACTTC. Translating it yields CASSSDKGDTQETQYF.

This clone came up once. This chain uses TRBV7-2 with TRBJ2-7, with D possibly TRBD1 on 8 matching bases. Looked up from germline, CDR1 is SGHTA and CDR2 is FQGNSA. This CDR3 has 15 amino acids. The ends were cut back, 3 bases at V and 4 bases at J, with 16 bases in the middle. The CDR3 DNA follows: TGTGCCAGCAGCTTGAGCGGGACAGGTCATTACGAGCAGTACTTC. Translating gives CASSLSGTGHYEQYF.

This clone was seen more than once but under ten times. V gene TRBV7-9 combines with J gene TRBJ2-1; the D gene is possibly TRBD1 (6 bases). CDR1 SEHNR and CDR2 FQNEAQ come from the germline V gene (reference sequence). The CDR3 loop spans 18 amino acids. Between the trimmed V and J ends, which lost 0 bases and 0 bases, there was a span of 15 bases. The CDR3 DNA sequence: TGTGCCAGCAGCTTAGCCCATTTTGGACAGAGCTCCTACAATGAGCAGTTCTTC. Residues: CASSLAHFGQSSYNEQFF.

This chain joins TRBV7-9 and TRBJ1-1, with 7 nucleotides matching TRBD1. Unmatched junction bases numbered 11, after V lost 5 bases and J lost 2 bases. The germline V gene encodes CDR1 SEHNR and CDR2 FQNEAQ (reference sequence). This CDR3 contains 16 residues. The CDR3 loop is CASSLLLQGPNTEAFF. The CDR3 DNA sequence: TGTGCCAGCAGCCTACTCCTACAGGGGCCTAACACTGAAGCTTTCTTT.

The chain employs TRBV2 and TRBJ1-2, with D uncertain. CDR1 and CDR2 from the germline V gene are SNHLY and FYNNEI. V lost 8 bases to trimming and J lost 0 bases, with 10 bases between them. The CDR3 has 13 amino acids. CDR3 in amino acids: CASPTRANYGYTF. As DNA, the CDR3 is TGTGCCAGCCCGACAAGAGCTAACTATGGCTACACCTTC. The full variable domain, rest sourced from reference TRBV2 and TRBJ1-2, is EPEVTQTPSHQVTQMGQEVILRCVPISNHLYFYWYRQILGQKVEFLVSFYNNEISEKSEIFDDQFSVERPDGSNFTLKIRSTKLEDSAMYFCASPTRANYGYTFGSGTRLTVV.

The V gene is TRBV4-2, the J gene TRBJ2-7; 9 nucleotides align to TRBD2. The CDR3 has 17 residues. The junction had 12 bases not matched to a gene; V was cut back by 3 bases and J by 3 bases. In germline, CDR1 is LGHNA, CDR2 YNFKEQ. DNA of the CDR3: TGTGCCAGCAGCCAGGGGGAAGCGGGGGGTGGTAGCTACGAGCAGTACTTC. Its protein product is CASSQGEAGGGSYEQYF.

The chain recombines TRBV19 with TRBJ1-1; D possibly corresponds to TRBD1 (6 bases). Germline loops: CDR1 LNHDA, CDR2 SQIVND (reference sequence). The CDR3 consists of 13 residues. V lost 7 bases and J lost 4, with 13 bases in between. CDR3 DNA sequence: TGTGCCAGTAAACAGGGAATAACCACTGAAGCTTTCTTT. Encoded protein: CASKQGITTEAFF.

This chain connects TRBV4-3 to TRBJ2-2, with TRBD2 as a possible D gene (6 bases). Germline V CDR1 and CDR2: LGHNA, YSLEER. The CDR3 spans 15 residues. V shed 1 base and J shed 5 bases, with 11 bases lying between them. This CDR3 is CASSQGPGRTGELFF. The CDR3 DNA reads as TGCGCCAGCAGCCAAGGTCCAGGGAGGACCGGGGAGCTGTTTTTT.

The rearrangement joins TRBV3-1 (or the pseudogene TRBV3-2) to TRBJ2-7, with 7 bases aligning to TRBD2. Trimming at V came to 4 bases and at J to 6 bases, leaving 12 bases not matched to a gene. The germline V gene encodes CDR1 LGHDT and CDR2 YNNKEL (reference sequence). CDR3 length equals 15 residues. The CDR3, as DNA: TGTGCCAGCAGCCTGACCCGGACTAGAGGGCGCGAGCAGTACTTC. Translation: CASSLTRTRGREQYF.

About this clone: This sample also contains other DNA sequences that code for the same CDR3. J is TRBJ2-5 and V is TRBV9; 11 bases align to TRBD2. V lost 2 bases, J lost 5 bases, and 2 bases stayed unmatched. This CDR3 comprises 14 residues. Germline assignment: CDR1 SGDLS and CDR2 YYNGEE. CDR3 nucleotides: TGTGCCAGCAGCGTGGGGACTAGCGGCGAGACCCAGTACTTC. Translated: CASSVGTSGETQYF.

The rearrangement uses TRBV7-2 and TRBJ1-1, with unresolved D. The CDR3 sequence is 13 residues long. V was cut by 3 bases and J by 1 base, with 6 bases left in between. Germline assignment: CDR1 SGHTA and CDR2 FQGNSA. CDR3 bases: TGTGCCAGCAGCTTTTTAGCGAACACTGAAGCTTTCTTT. It encodes CASSFLANTEAFF.

V is TRBV5-1 and J is TRBJ2-7; 12 bases agree with TRBD1. With 4 bases clipped from V and 3 bases from J, the junction kept 8 bases outside the gene matches. The CDR3 loop spans 16 amino acids. Germline V gives CDR1 SGHRS, CDR2 YFSETQ. CDR3 sequence (DNA): TGCGCCAGCAGCCTAGGGACAGGGGGCCTGGGCTACGAGCAGTACTTC. Protein: CASSLGTGGLGYEQYF.

The chain recombines TRBV11-3 with TRBJ2-1, with TRBD2 matching 9 bases. Trimming at V came to 4 bases and at J to 5 bases, leaving 6 bases not matched to a gene. The CDR3 is 15 amino acids. Germline V gives CDR1 SGHNT, CDR2 YENEEA. CDR3: CASSSERGANNEQFF. DNA for the CDR3: TGTGCCAGCAGCTCCGAGCGGGGGGCCAACAATGAGCAGTTCTTC.

V usage is TRBV9 and J usage is TRBJ1-6; the D is unclear. This CDR3 spans 13 amino acids. Germline CDR1 SGDLS, CDR2 YYNGEE. Deletions cut 0 bases from V and 9 bases from J, with 7 bases between. The CDR3 loop reads CASSVGRSSPLHF. Written as DNA, the CDR3 is TGTGCCAGCAGCGTAGGTCGGAGTTCACCCCTCCACTTT.

In regard to this clone: Other nucleotide sequences in the sample specify the same CDR3. The chain couples TRBV19 to TRBJ1-1; tentatively, D is TRBD1 (5 bases). Trimming left V 3 bases short and J 5 bases short, with 10 bases between. The CDR3 spans 13 residues. Germline V gene lookup returns CDR1 LNHDA and CDR2 SQIVND (reference sequence). In nucleotides, the CDR3 is TGTGCCAGTAGTATCAGCAGGGATACTGAAGCTTTCTTT. It is translated as CASSISRDTEAFF.

V and J are TRBV10-3 and TRBJ2-1, with a possible D match to TRBD1 (5 bases). The CDR3 runs 11 residues. The V gene lost 5 bases and the J gene lost 8 bases, with 7 bases spanning the gap. Per the germline V gene, CDR1 is ENHRY and CDR2 is SYGVKD. CDR3 loop: CAISLGDEQFF. The CDR3 coding sequence is TGTGCCATCAGTTTAGGGGATGAGCAGTTCTTC.

The CDR3 region has the DNA TGTGCCAGCAGTGAAAGGAGCCCAGGGAGGAGTAATTCACCCCTCCACTTT. This encodes CASSERSPGRSNSPLHF. The chain uses TRBV2 and TRBJ1-6, with D perhaps matching TRBD1 (5 bases). The CDR3 consists of 17 residues. Germline V lookup: CDR1 SNHLY, CDR2 FYNNEI. V shed 2 bases and J shed 6 bases, with 17 bases lying between them.

The chain links TRBV3-1 (or the pseudogene TRBV3-2) to TRBJ2-7, with TRBD2 matching 8 bases. Germline CDR1 reads LGHDT; CDR2 reads YNNKEL (reference sequence). Losses at the gene ends were 1 base for V and 3 bases for J; bases not matched to a gene: 2. The CDR3 is made up of 14 amino acids. The CDR3 loop is CASSQASGRYEQYF. The CDR3 nucleotides read TGTGCCAGCAGCCAAGCTAGCGGGCGCTACGAGCAGTACTTC.

The chain recombines TRBV7-9 with TRBJ2-3; 10 bases map to TRBD1. CDR1 is SEHNR, CDR2 FQNEAQ, per germline (reference sequence). The V segment lost 1 base and the J segment 5 bases; nucleotides outside the gene matches: 9. The CDR3 length is 17 residues. CDR3 amino acids: CASSLVLGQGSGDTQYF. CDR3 bases: TGTGCCAGCAGCTTAGTTTTGGGACAGGGGTCGGGAGATACGCAGTATTTT.